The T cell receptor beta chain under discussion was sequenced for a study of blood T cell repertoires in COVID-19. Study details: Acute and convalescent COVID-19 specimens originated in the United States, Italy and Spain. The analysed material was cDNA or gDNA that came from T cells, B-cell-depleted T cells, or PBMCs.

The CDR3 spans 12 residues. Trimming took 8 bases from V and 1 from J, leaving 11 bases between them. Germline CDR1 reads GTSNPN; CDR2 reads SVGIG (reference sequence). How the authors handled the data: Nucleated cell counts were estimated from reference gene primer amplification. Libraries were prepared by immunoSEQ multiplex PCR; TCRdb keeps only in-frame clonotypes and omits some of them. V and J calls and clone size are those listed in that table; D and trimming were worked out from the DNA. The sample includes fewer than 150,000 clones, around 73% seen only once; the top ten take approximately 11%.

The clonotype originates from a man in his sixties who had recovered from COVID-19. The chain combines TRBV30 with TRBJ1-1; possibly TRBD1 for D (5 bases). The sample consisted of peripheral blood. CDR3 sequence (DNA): TGTGCCCGGAAACAGGAGAACACTGAAGCTTTCTTT. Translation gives CARKQENTEAFF.